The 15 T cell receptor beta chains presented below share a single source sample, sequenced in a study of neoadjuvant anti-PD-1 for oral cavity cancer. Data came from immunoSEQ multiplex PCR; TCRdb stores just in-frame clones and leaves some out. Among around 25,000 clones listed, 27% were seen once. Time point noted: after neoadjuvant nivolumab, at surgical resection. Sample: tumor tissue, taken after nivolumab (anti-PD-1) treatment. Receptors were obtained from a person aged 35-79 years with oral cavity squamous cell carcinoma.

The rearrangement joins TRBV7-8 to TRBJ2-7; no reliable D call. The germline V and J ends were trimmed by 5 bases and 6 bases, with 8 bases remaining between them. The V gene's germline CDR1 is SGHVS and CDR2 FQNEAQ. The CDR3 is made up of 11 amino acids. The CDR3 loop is CASSQISEQYF. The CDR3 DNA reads TGTGCCAGCAGCCAAATCAGCGAGCAGTACTTC.

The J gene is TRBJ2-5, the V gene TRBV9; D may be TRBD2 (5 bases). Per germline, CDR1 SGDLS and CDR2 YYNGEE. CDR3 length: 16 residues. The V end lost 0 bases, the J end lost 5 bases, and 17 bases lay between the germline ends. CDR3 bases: TGTGCCAGCAGCGTAGCTAGTTCCGGGGTTGGCGAGACCCAGTACTTC. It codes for CASSVASSGVGETQYF.

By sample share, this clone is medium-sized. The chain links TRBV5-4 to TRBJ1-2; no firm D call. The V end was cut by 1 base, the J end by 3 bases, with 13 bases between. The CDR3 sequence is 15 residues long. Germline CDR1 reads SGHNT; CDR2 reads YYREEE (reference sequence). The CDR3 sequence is CASSLKRARDYGYTF. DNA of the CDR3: TGTGCCAGCAGCTTGAAGAGGGCGCGGGACTATGGCTACACCTTC. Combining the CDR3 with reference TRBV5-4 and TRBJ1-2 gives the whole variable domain ETGVTQSPTHLIKTRGQQVTLRCSSQSGHNTVSWYQQALGQGPQFIFQYYREEENGRGNFPPRFSGLQFPNYSSELNVNALELDDSALYLCASSLKRARDYGYTFGSGTRLTVV.

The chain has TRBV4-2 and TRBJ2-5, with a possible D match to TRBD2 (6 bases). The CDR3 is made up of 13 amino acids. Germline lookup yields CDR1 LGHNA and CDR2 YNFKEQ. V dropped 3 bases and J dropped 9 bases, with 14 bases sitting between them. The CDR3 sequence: CASSQASASAQYF. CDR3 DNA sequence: TGTGCCAGCAGCCAGGCTAGCGCTTCGGCCCAGTACTTC.

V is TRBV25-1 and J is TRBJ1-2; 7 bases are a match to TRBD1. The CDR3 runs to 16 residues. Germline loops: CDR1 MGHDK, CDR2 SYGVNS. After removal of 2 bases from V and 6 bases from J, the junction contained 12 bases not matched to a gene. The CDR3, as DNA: TGTGCCAGCAGTGAACTAGGGACAGAGTATTTTGATGGCTACACCTTC. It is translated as CASSELGTEYFDGYTF.

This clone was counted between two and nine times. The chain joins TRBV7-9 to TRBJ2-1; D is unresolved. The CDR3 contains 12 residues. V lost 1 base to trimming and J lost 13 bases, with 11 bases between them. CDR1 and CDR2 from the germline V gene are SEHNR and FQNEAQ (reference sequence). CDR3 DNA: TGTGCCAGCAGCTTAGTAGGAAGAGTCCAGTTCTTC. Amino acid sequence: CASSLVGRVQFF.

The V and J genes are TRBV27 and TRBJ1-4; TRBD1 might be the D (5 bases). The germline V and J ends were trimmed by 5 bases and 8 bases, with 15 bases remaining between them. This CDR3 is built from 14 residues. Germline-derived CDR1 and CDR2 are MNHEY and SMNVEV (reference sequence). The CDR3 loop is CASSPFWGSEKLFF. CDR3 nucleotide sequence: TGTGCCAGCAGTCCCTTTTGGGGCTCCGAAAAACTGTTTTTT.

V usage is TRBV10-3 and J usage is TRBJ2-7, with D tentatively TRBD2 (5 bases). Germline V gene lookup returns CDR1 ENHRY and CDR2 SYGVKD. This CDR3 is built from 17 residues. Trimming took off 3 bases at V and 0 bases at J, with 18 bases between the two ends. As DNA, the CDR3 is TGTGCCATCAGTGATAGGGAGAGCGGCCGATACTCCTACGAGCAGTACTTC. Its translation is CAISDRESGRYSYEQYF.

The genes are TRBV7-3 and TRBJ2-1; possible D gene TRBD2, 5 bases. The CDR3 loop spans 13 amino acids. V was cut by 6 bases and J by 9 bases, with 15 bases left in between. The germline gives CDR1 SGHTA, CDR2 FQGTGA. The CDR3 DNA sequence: TGTGCCAGCAGTCCTACTAGTTCCGGTGAGCAGTTCTTC. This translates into CASSPTSSGEQFF. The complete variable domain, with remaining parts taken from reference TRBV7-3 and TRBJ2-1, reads GAGVSQTPSNKVTEKGKYVELRCDPISGHTALYWYRQSLGQGPEFLIYFQGTGAADDSGLPNDRFFAVRPEGSVSTLKIQRTERGDSAVYLCASSPTSSGEQFFGPGTRLTVL.

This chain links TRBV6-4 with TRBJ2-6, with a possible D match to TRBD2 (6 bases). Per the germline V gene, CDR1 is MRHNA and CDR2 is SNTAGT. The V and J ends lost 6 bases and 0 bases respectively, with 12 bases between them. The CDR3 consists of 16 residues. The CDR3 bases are TGTGCCAGCAGCCCCGGGGGTTCCTCTGGGGCCAACGTCCTGACTTTC. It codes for CASSPGGSSGANVLTF.

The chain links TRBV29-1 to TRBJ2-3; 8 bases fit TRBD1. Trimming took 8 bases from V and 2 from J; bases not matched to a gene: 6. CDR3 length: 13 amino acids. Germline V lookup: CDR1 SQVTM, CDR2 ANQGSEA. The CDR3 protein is CSIQGGPTDTQYF. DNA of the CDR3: TGCAGCATACAGGGGGGCCCCACAGATACGCAGTATTTT.

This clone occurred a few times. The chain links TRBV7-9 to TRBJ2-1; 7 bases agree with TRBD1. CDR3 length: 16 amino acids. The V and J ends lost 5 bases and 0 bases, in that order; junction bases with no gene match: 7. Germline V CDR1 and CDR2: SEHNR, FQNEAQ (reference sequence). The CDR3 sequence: CASSTNRDSSYNEQFF. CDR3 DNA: TGTGCCAGCAGCACTAACCGGGACAGCTCCTACAATGAGCAGTTCTTC.

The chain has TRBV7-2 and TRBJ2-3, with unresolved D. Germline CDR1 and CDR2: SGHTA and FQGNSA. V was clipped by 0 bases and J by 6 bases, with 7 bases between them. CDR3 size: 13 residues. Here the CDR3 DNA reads TGTGCCAGCAGCTTAGCCAAATGGGATACGCAGTATTTT. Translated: CASSLAKWDTQYF.

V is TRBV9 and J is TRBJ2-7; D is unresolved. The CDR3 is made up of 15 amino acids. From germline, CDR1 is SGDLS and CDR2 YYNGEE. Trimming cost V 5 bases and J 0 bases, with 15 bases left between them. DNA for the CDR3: TGTGCCAGCAGATTTCATGGGTCCTACTCCTACGAGCAGTACTTC. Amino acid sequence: CASRFHGSYSYEQYF. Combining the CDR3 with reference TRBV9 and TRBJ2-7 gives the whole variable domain DSGVTQTPKHLITATGQRVTLRCSPRSGDLSVYWYQQSLDQGLQFLIQYYNGEERAKGNILERFSAQQFPDLHSELNLSSLELGDSALYFCASRFHGSYSYEQYFGPGTRLTVT.

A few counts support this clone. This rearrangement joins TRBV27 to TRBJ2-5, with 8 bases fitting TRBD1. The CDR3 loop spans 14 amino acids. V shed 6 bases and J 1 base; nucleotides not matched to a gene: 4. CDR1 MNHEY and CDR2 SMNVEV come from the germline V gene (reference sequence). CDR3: CASRKGQVQETQYF. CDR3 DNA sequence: TGTGCCAGCAGAAAGGGACAGGTCCAAGAGACCCAGTACTTC.